This TCR beta chain appears in the sequencing data of a study of cytomegalovirus exposure and HLA in healthy donors. Germline V gene sequence: CDR1 SGHTA, CDR2 FQGNSA. This CDR3 spans 17 amino acids. J lost 4 bases, V lost 4 bases, and 15 bases had no gene match. Primers included in the PCR were 60 Vbeta and 13 Jbeta primers. The method was immunoSEQ multiplex PCR; TCRdb's version includes in-frame clones alone and lacks a portion of them. The repertoire includes 150,000 to 200,000 clones, around four fifths of them detected once, and 1.3% sits in the top ten. The clonotype was recovered from a man under 40 in good health and CMV-seronegative. V usage is TRBV7-2 and J usage is TRBJ2-7; TRBD2 aligns across 8 bases. Sequencing used PBMCs. This CDR3 is CASSWGAGGGRAYEQYF. The CDR3 region has the DNA TGTGCCAGCAGCTGGGGGGCTGGCGGGGGGAGGGCGTACGAGCAGTACTTC.